This T cell receptor (beta chain) originates from a study of T cells in narcolepsy. For the study at large: Healthy controls were enrolled alongside patients with narcolepsy type 1 or type 2. Study-wide results and caveats: Autoreactive HCRT-specific and TRIB2-specific clonotypes were marked in same-patient CSF-versus-blood CD4+ comparisons. Healthy controls reportedly lacked the autoreactive clonotypes serially found in patients' blood. No autoreactive T cell clone sequences appeared in some memory CD4+ repertoires.

CDR1 is MDHEN and CDR2 is SYDVKM in the germline V gene. Trimming pared 8 bases from V and 1 base from J, leaving 10 bases between. The length of the CDR3 is 13 residues. Only in-frame clones appear in the TCRdb table, and some are missing; sequencing was by immunoSEQ multiplex PCR. This table holds about 40,000 clones, approximately 90% found once. In the case of this clone: No antigen is known for it.

V is TRBV28 and J is TRBJ2-3; D gene uncertain. The sequence was obtained from a human donor with narcolepsy. The sample consisted of CD45RA- memory CD4+ T cells from PBMCs. The CDR3 reads CASELTGTDTQYF. Written as DNA, the CDR3 is TGTGCCAGCGAGCTGACCGGCACAGATACGCAGTATTTT.